A selection of T cell receptor beta chains follows, all from one sample in a study of T cell repertoires in cytomegalovirus infection. A single record per CDR3 protein comes from TCRdb applying MiXCR to the reads. The repertoire has about 830,000 distinct CDR3 sequences, about 31% of them found once; the top ten carry around 11%. These receptors have no identified antigens. This material consisted of cultured CD8+ T cells from PBMCs, taken from culture after CMV antigen stimulation. The receptors shown here come from a human donor in good health (CMV status not recorded). Some clones in this sample may be carry-over from other donors' samples. The CDR3 runs from the conserved cysteine through the conserved F or W. The order of the fields is J gene, V gene, D gene, clone size, CDR3 protein, CDR3 DNA. A D gene is named only where the DNA matches it firmly. Clone size is shown for a subset of rows, as once, few, many or a class of expanded clone.

j_gene: TRBJ2-7; v_gene: TRBV19; d_gene: -; abundance: -; CDR3aa: CASSMPASYEQYF; CDR3nt: TGTGCCAGTAGTATGCCGGCCTCCTACGAGCAGTACTTC
j_gene: TRBJ2-7; v_gene: TRBV19; d_gene: TRBD1; abundance: -; CDR3aa: CASSMDRLGEQYF; CDR3nt: TGTGCCAGTAGTATGGACAGGCTCGGCGAGCAGTACTTC
j_gene: TRBJ1-1; v_gene: TRBV7-9; d_gene: -; abundance: once; CDR3aa: CANSPAQAGTEAFF; CDR3nt: TGTGCCAACAGCCCAGCCCAGGCGGGCACTGAAGCTTTCTTT
j_gene: TRBJ2-3; v_gene: TRBV5-1; d_gene: TRBD1; abundance: few; CDR3aa: CASSPPFFDGQGPSTDTQYF; CDR3nt: TGCGCCAGCAGCCCGCCCTTTTTCGATGGACAGGGCCCTAGCACAGATACGCAGTATTTT
j_gene: TRBJ2-1; v_gene: TRBV6-1; d_gene: -; abundance: -; CDR3aa: CASSEGLYNEQFF; CDR3nt: TGTGCCAGCAGTGAGGGTCTCTACAATGAGCAGTTCTTC
j_gene: TRBJ1-2; v_gene: TRBV6-5; d_gene: TRBD1; abundance: -; CDR3aa: CASSYRGARGYTF; CDR3nt: TGTGCCAGCAGCTACAGGGGTGCAAGGGGCTACACCTTC
j_gene: TRBJ2-7; v_gene: TRBV5-6; d_gene: -; abundance: -; CDR3aa: CASSTTFGDTYEQYF; CDR3nt: TGTGCCAGCAGCACAACTTTTGGGGACACCTACGAGCAGTACTTC
j_gene: TRBJ2-1; v_gene: TRBV6-5; d_gene: -; abundance: -; CDR3aa: CASSLDPGLYNEQFF; CDR3nt: TGTGCCAGCAGTCTGGATCCGGGACTGTACAATGAGCAGTTCTTC
j_gene: TRBJ2-3; v_gene: TRBV6-1; d_gene: -; abundance: few; CDR3aa: CASTPLGRRTDTQYF; CDR3nt: TGTGCCAGCACCCCCCTAGGGCGGAGGACAGATACGCAGTATTTT
j_gene: TRBJ1-5; v_gene: TRBV7-8; d_gene: -; abundance: -; CDR3aa: CASSLAVVGDYSNQPQHF; CDR3nt: TGTGCCAGCAGCTTAGCGGTGGTAGGGGATTATAGCAATCAGCCCCAGCATTTT
j_gene: TRBJ1-1; v_gene: TRBV24-1; d_gene: -; abundance: -; CDR3aa: CATSREVNTEAFF; CDR3nt: TGTGCCACCAGTCGTGAAGTAAACACTGAAGCTTTCTTT
j_gene: TRBJ1-1; v_gene: TRBV6-8; d_gene: TRBD1; abundance: -; CDR3aa: CASSYFIITGTGNTEAFF; CDR3nt: TGTGCCAGCAGTTACTTTATCATAACCGGGACAGGCAACACTGAAGCTTTCTTT
j_gene: TRBJ1-4; v_gene: TRBV20-1; d_gene: -; abundance: -; CDR3aa: CSARDWTRGVEKLFF; CDR3nt: TGCAGTGCTAGAGATTGGACGAGGGGAGTTGAAAAACTGTTTTTT
j_gene: TRBJ2-7; v_gene: TRBV13; d_gene: TRBD2; abundance: many; CDR3aa: CASSLASGGFSYEQYF; CDR3nt: TGTGCCAGCAGCTTAGCTAGCGGGGGTTTCTCCTACGAGCAGTACTTC
j_gene: TRBJ2-7; v_gene: TRBV2; d_gene: TRBD2; abundance: -; CDR3aa: CASSEARGLVYEQYF; CDR3nt: TGTGCCAGCAGTGAAGCGCGAGGACTAGTCTACGAGCAGTACTTC
j_gene: TRBJ2-6; v_gene: TRBV4-1; d_gene: TRBD1; abundance: -; CDR3aa: CASSQEGRGPLNSGANVLTF; CDR3nt: TGCGCCAGCAGCCAAGAGGGCAGGGGGCCGTTGAACTCTGGGGCCAACGTCCTGACTTTC
j_gene: TRBJ2-7; v_gene: TRBV18; d_gene: TRBD1; abundance: few; CDR3aa: CASSPLEGQGPYEQYF; CDR3nt: TGTGCCAGCTCACCACTTGAGGGACAGGGACCGTACGAGCAGTACTTC
j_gene: TRBJ1-2; v_gene: TRBV12-3/TRBV12-4; d_gene: -; abundance: few; CDR3aa: CASSPGGDGYGYTF; CDR3nt: TGTGCCAGCAGTCCCGGGGGTGATGGGTATGGCTACACCTTC
j_gene: TRBJ2-4; v_gene: TRBV12-3/TRBV12-4; d_gene: TRBD1; abundance: few; CDR3aa: CASSSGTGGFPYF; CDR3nt: TGTGCCAGCAGTTCCGGGACAGGGGGCTTTCCGTACTTC
j_gene: TRBJ2-1; v_gene: TRBV7-9; d_gene: TRBD1; abundance: few; CDR3aa: CASSLSGGTGYNEQFF; CDR3nt: TGTGCCAGCAGCTTATCCGGAGGGACAGGCTACAATGAGCAGTTCTTC
j_gene: TRBJ2-1; v_gene: TRBV19; d_gene: -; abundance: few; CDR3aa: CASRYQDSSGEQFF; CDR3nt: TGTGCCAGTAGATATCAGGACAGTTCTGGTGAGCAGTTCTTC
j_gene: TRBJ2-5; v_gene: TRBV7-9; d_gene: -; abundance: few; CDR3aa: CASSFRHQETQYF; CDR3nt: TGTGCCAGCAGCTTTCGACATCAAGAGACCCAGTACTTC
j_gene: TRBJ1-1; v_gene: TRBV6-2/TRBV6-3; d_gene: -; abundance: -; CDR3aa: CASSYPIGGDEAFF; CDR3nt: TGTGCCAGCAGTTACCCGATAGGTGGAGATGAAGCTTTCTTT
j_gene: TRBJ2-2; v_gene: TRBV12-3/TRBV12-4; d_gene: TRBD2; abundance: few; CDR3aa: CASSLPGTSGVGELFF; CDR3nt: TGTGCCAGCAGTTTACCCGGGACTAGCGGGGTCGGGGAGCTGTTTTTT
j_gene: TRBJ2-2; v_gene: TRBV7-2; d_gene: -; abundance: many; CDR3aa: CASSLANKATGELFF; CDR3nt: TGTGCCAGCAGCTTAGCGAACAAGGCCACCGGGGAGCTGTTTTTT
j_gene: TRBJ1-1; v_gene: TRBV7-9; d_gene: -; abundance: many; CDR3aa: CASGDTEAFF; CDR3nt: TGTGCCAGCGGGGACACTGAAGCTTTCTTT
j_gene: TRBJ2-2; v_gene: TRBV24-1; d_gene: -; abundance: -; CDR3aa: CATSDSTRAGELFF; CDR3nt: TGTGCCACCAGTGATTCGACCAGGGCCGGGGAGCTGTTTTTT
j_gene: TRBJ2-1; v_gene: TRBV4-1; d_gene: TRBD2; abundance: -; CDR3aa: CASSLPRGGYNEQFF; CDR3nt: TGCGCCAGCAGCCTCCCCCGGGGGGGCTACAATGAGCAGTTCTTC
j_gene: TRBJ2-7; v_gene: TRBV3-1; d_gene: -; abundance: few; CDR3aa: CASSQLGTYEQYF; CDR3nt: TGTGCCAGCAGCCAGCTCGGAACCTACGAGCAGTACTTC
j_gene: TRBJ1-1; v_gene: TRBV6-5; d_gene: TRBD1; abundance: few; CDR3aa: CASSHGTGLETEAFF; CDR3nt: TGTGCCAGCAGTCACGGGACAGGGTTGGAAACTGAAGCTTTCTTT
j_gene: TRBJ2-3; v_gene: TRBV24-1; d_gene: TRBD2; abundance: -; CDR3aa: CATSDSSGLDNTDTQYF; CDR3nt: TGTGCCACCAGTGATTCCTCGGGACTAGATAACACAGATACGCAGTATTTT
j_gene: TRBJ1-5; v_gene: TRBV12-3/TRBV12-4; d_gene: -; abundance: many; CDR3aa: CASSLGRPSNQPQHF; CDR3nt: TGTGCCAGCAGCCTCGGGCGACCTAGCAATCAGCCCCAGCATTTT
j_gene: TRBJ2-1; v_gene: TRBV5-6; d_gene: -; abundance: few; CDR3aa: CASSLGAAEQFF; CDR3nt: TGTGCCAGCAGCTTGGGAGCGGCCGAGCAGTTCTTC
j_gene: TRBJ2-1; v_gene: TRBV27; d_gene: TRBD1; abundance: -; CDR3aa: CASSFTGVYYNEQFF; CDR3nt: TGTGCCAGCAGTTTCACAGGGGTCTACTACAATGAGCAGTTCTTC
j_gene: TRBJ2-6; v_gene: TRBV7-9; d_gene: -; abundance: -; CDR3aa: CASSLRSDSGANVLTF; CDR3nt: TGTGCCAGCAGCCTTCGATCCGACTCTGGGGCCAACGTCCTGACTTTC
j_gene: TRBJ2-7; v_gene: TRBV27; d_gene: -; abundance: -; CDR3aa: CASSLSPGVRDYEQYF; CDR3nt: TGTGCCAGCAGTTTATCCCCTGGGGTGAGGGACTACGAGCAGTACTTC
j_gene: TRBJ1-1; v_gene: TRBV9; d_gene: TRBD1; abundance: -; CDR3aa: CASSARTGENTEAFF; CDR3nt: TGTGCCAGCAGCGCCCGGACAGGTGAGAACACTGAAGCTTTCTTT
j_gene: TRBJ1-2; v_gene: TRBV10-2; d_gene: TRBD1; abundance: few; CDR3aa: CASSVDRGLSGYTF; CDR3nt: TGCGCCAGCAGCGTCGACAGGGGGCTCTCTGGCTACACCTTC
j_gene: TRBJ1-5; v_gene: TRBV4-2; d_gene: -; abundance: -; CDR3aa: CASSQDRGVSQPQHF; CDR3nt: TGTGCCAGCAGCCAAGATCGAGGGGTGAGCCAGCCCCAGCATTTT
j_gene: TRBJ1-1; v_gene: TRBV20-1; d_gene: -; abundance: -; CDR3aa: CSAPKPYTEAFF; CDR3nt: TGCAGTGCCCCTAAGCCGTACACTGAAGCTTTCTTT
j_gene: TRBJ1-4; v_gene: TRBV6-6; d_gene: TRBD1; abundance: few; CDR3aa: CASSYSLTTGEKLFF; CDR3nt: TGTGCCAGCAGTTACTCTTTAACGACAGGGGAAAAACTGTTTTTT
j_gene: TRBJ2-3; v_gene: TRBV18; d_gene: -; abundance: -; CDR3aa: CASSRQVWDTQYF; CDR3nt: TGTGCCAGCTCACGACAGGTGTGGGATACGCAGTATTTT
j_gene: TRBJ1-2; v_gene: TRBV7-2; d_gene: -; abundance: many; CDR3aa: CASSLVDKSYGYTF; CDR3nt: TGTGCCAGCAGCCTCGTCGACAAGAGCTATGGCTACACCTTC
j_gene: TRBJ2-3; v_gene: TRBV7-2; d_gene: TRBD1; abundance: many; CDR3aa: CASSLGGGQGANTDTQYF; CDR3nt: TGTGCCAGCAGCTTAGGAGGCGGACAGGGGGCAAACACAGATACGCAGTATTTT
j_gene: TRBJ1-1; v_gene: TRBV12-3/TRBV12-4; d_gene: TRBD1; abundance: few; CDR3aa: CASSFRDRGGYTEAFF; CDR3nt: TGTGCCAGCAGTTTTCGGGACAGGGGAGGATACACTGAAGCTTTCTTT
j_gene: TRBJ2-2; v_gene: TRBV29-1; d_gene: -; abundance: -; CDR3aa: CSVVYRATGELFF; CDR3nt: TGCAGCGTCGTCTACAGGGCCACCGGGGAGCTGTTTTTT
j_gene: TRBJ2-1; v_gene: TRBV27; d_gene: -; abundance: -; CDR3aa: CASSLFAGADEQFF; CDR3nt: TGTGCCAGCAGTTTATTTGCGGGGGCCGATGAGCAGTTCTTC
j_gene: TRBJ1-6; v_gene: TRBV27; d_gene: TRBD1; abundance: few; CDR3aa: CASSLSKGTGEGPLHF; CDR3nt: TGTGCCAGCAGTTTATCTAAAGGGACAGGGGAAGGCCCCCTCCACTTT
j_gene: TRBJ2-1; v_gene: TRBV10-3; d_gene: -; abundance: -; CDR3aa: CAISPLLTLYNEQFF; CDR3nt: TGTGCCATCAGTCCCTTACTGACACTTTACAATGAGCAGTTCTTC
j_gene: TRBJ2-1; v_gene: TRBV11-2; d_gene: TRBD2; abundance: few; CDR3aa: CASSLALSGGGEYNEQFF; CDR3nt: TGTGCCAGCAGCTTAGCACTGTCTGGGGGGGGAGAGTACAATGAGCAGTTCTTC
j_gene: TRBJ2-1; v_gene: TRBV7-2; d_gene: -; abundance: many; CDR3aa: CASNLGGDEQFF; CDR3nt: TGTGCCAGCAATCTAGGGGGGGATGAGCAGTTCTTC
j_gene: TRBJ2-5; v_gene: TRBV11-2; d_gene: -; abundance: few; CDR3aa: CASSINWGLGETQYF; CDR3nt: TGTGCCAGCAGCATAAATTGGGGCCTGGGGGAGACCCAGTACTTC
j_gene: TRBJ2-3; v_gene: TRBV28; d_gene: -; abundance: -; CDR3aa: CASTLTGASTDTQYF; CDR3nt: TGTGCCAGCACCCTGACGGGGGCGAGCACAGATACGCAGTATTTT
j_gene: TRBJ2-1; v_gene: TRBV10-3; d_gene: TRBD2; abundance: -; CDR3aa: CAIRILAGAIDEQFF; CDR3nt: TGTGCCATCAGGATTTTAGCGGGGGCGATAGATGAGCAGTTCTTC